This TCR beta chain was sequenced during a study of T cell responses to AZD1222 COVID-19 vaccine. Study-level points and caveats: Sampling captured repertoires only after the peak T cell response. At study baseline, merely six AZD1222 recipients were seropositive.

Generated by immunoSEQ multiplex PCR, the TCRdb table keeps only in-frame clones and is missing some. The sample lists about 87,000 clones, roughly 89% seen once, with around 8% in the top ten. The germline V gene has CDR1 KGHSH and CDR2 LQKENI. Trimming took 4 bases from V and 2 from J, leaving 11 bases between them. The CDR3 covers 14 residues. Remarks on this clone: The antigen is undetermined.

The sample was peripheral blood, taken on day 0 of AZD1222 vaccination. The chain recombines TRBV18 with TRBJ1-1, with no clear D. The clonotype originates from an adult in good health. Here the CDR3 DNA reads TGTGCCAGCTCACGGGCCGGGCGAAACACTGAAGCTTTCTTT. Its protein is CASSRAGRNTEAFF.